This entry lists 32 T cell receptor beta chains sequenced from one sample in a study of blood T cell repertoires in COVID-19 (dated by TCRdb to 2019 to 2021). Receptor libraries were prepared by the immunoSEQ multiplex PCR assay. TCRdb holds this immuneACCESS table with in-frame rearrangements only. Some clones are missing; in checked studies, unresolved V genes explain under half, and the rest has no known cause. For this sample the table gives some 220,000 clones, of which around 80% were detected only once. Around 5.5% of the sample comes from the top ten. Sequenced: peripheral blood. The origin of the receptors is a woman aged 55-69 years who had recovered from COVID-19.

The CDR3 here is CASRILAGDTDTQYF. In nucleotides, the CDR3 is TGTGCCAGCAGAATTTTAGCGGGGGACACAGATACGCAGTATTTT. The chain combines TRBV13 with TRBJ2-3; 9 nucleotides match TRBD2. Per the germline V gene, CDR1 is PRHDT and CDR2 is FYEKMQ (reference sequence). With V trimmed by 6 bases and J by 2 bases, 6 bases remained unmatched. This CDR3 is 15 amino acids long.

This clone was found a few times. The chain couples TRBV12-5 to TRBJ1-5; 7 nucleotides align to TRBD1. The CDR3 has 16 amino acids. Trimming cost V 2 bases and J 7 bases; bases outside gene matches: 11. The germline V gene encodes CDR1 LGHNT and CDR2 FRNRAP. The CDR3 loop reads CASGLTNTGAGQPQHF. CDR3 bases: TGTGCTAGTGGTTTGACAAACACAGGGGCGGGACAGCCCCAGCATTTT.

The rearrangement uses TRBV2 and TRBJ2-3; the match to TRBD2 covers 12 bases. Germline CDR1 is SNHLY and CDR2 is FYNNEI. The junction had 7 bases not matched to a gene; V was cut back by 6 bases and J by 6 bases. This CDR3 has 15 amino acids. CDR3 nucleotides: TGTGCCAGCAGCGCTTCTAGCGGGGGGGCCGATACGCAGTATTTT. This translates into CASSASSGGADTQYF. Drawing the rest from reference TRBV2 and TRBJ2-3, the complete variable domain is EPEVTQTPSHQVTQMGQEVILRCVPISNHLYFYWYRQILGQKVEFLVSFYNNEISEKSEIFDDQFSVERPDGSNFTLKIRSTKLEDSAMYFCASSASSGGADTQYFGPGTRLTVL.

This chain connects TRBV5-1 to TRBJ1-1, with TRBD1 matching over 10 bases. This CDR3 comprises 15 residues. With V trimmed by 0 bases and J by 2 bases, 1 base remained unmatched. Germline V gives CDR1 SGHRS, CDR2 YFSETQ. Here the CDR3 reads CASSLGTGGNTEAFF. CDR3 coding DNA: TGCGCCAGCAGCTTGGGGACAGGGGGTAACACTGAAGCTTTCTTT.

The chain recombines TRBV27 with TRBJ2-2; TRBD1 is a possible D gene (5 bases). Trimming took off 5 bases at V and 4 bases at J, with 20 bases between the two ends. Germline loops: CDR1 MNHEY, CDR2 SMNVEV (reference sequence). The CDR3 spans 17 residues. CDR3 coding DNA: TGTGCCAGCAGTCCTATGGGCAGGGCATCGGTCACCGGGGAGCTGTTTTTT. Its protein is CASSPMGRASVTGELFF.

The chain recombines TRBV30 with TRBJ1-3; a possible D gene is TRBD1 (6 bases). The CDR3 has 16 amino acids. V lost 2 bases and J 8 bases, leaving 22 bases between the germline ends. Germline V gene lookup returns CDR1 GTSNPN and CDR2 SVGIG (reference sequence). The CDR3 coding sequence is TGTGCCTGGAGTTTGGGACATGAAATCTCCGGGGACACCATATATTTT. As protein: CAWSLGHEISGDTIYF. Based on the CDR3 plus reference TRBV30 and TRBJ1-3, the full variable domain is SQTIHQWPATLVQPVGSPLSLECTVEGTSNPNLYWYRQAAGRGLQLLFYSVGIGQISSEVPQNLSASRPQDRQFILSSKKLLLSDSGFYLCAWSLGHEISGDTIYFGEGSWLTVV.

The chain recombines TRBV6-6 with TRBJ2-5; possibly TRBD1 for D (5 bases). Germline loops: CDR1 MNHNY, CDR2 SVGAGI (reference sequence). CDR3 length: 12 amino acids. Trimming cost V 4 bases and J 3 bases, with 6 bases left between them. CDR3 in amino acids: CASSWGEETQYF. DNA of the CDR3: TGTGCCAGCAGTTGGGGCGAAGAGACCCAGTACTTC.

This clone was observed a handful of times. The chain joins TRBV27 to TRBJ1-1; D ambiguous. The CDR3 is made up of 12 amino acids. Germline lookup yields CDR1 MNHEY and CDR2 SMNVEV (reference sequence). The V and J ends lost 2 bases and 7 bases respectively, with 8 bases between them. CDR3 residues: CASSLIGDEAFF. As DNA, the CDR3 is TGTGCCAGCAGTTTAATCGGGGATGAAGCTTTCTTT.

The genes are TRBV25-1 and TRBJ2-1; TRBD1 matches 8 bases. This CDR3 spans 16 amino acids. CDR1 and CDR2 from the germline V gene are MGHDK and SYGVNS. V gave up 0 bases and J gave up 3 bases; unmatched junction bases: 4. For the CDR3, the DNA is TGTGCCAGCAGTGAATATTCGGGGACAGGCTACAATGAGCAGTTCTTC. This codes for CASSEYSGTGYNEQFF.

This clone was found a few times. The gene calls are TRBV3-1 (or the pseudogene TRBV3-2) and TRBJ2-3; a possible D gene is TRBD2 (6 bases). Germline assignment: CDR1 LGHDT and CDR2 YNNKEL (reference sequence). There are 16 residues in the CDR3. V was trimmed by 3 bases and J by 6 bases, leaving 19 bases between them. DNA of the CDR3: TGTGCCAGCAGCCACTCCGGGACTGGCACGAGGGATACGCAGTATTTT. It codes for CASSHSGTGTRDTQYF.

This clone was seen only a few times. The chain links TRBV9 to TRBJ2-2, with D tentatively TRBD1 (5 bases). Trimming cost V 5 bases and J 5 bases, with 10 bases left between them. CDR1 is SGDLS, CDR2 YYNGEE, per germline. The CDR3 length is 13 residues. The CDR3 reads CASRGLRTGELFF. For the CDR3, the DNA is TGTGCCAGCAGGGGGCTACGGACCGGGGAGCTGTTTTTT.

This rearrangement joins TRBV5-4 to TRBJ2-3; 11 bases match TRBD2. The germline V gene has CDR1 SGHNT and CDR2 YYREEE (reference sequence). The V gene end was trimmed by 3 bases and the J gene end by 0 bases; junction bases not matched to a gene: 3. The CDR3 spans 16 residues. CDR3 nucleotide sequence: TGTGCCAGCAGCTCTGGGACTAGCGGAAGCACAGATACGCAGTATTTT. This encodes CASSSGTSGSTDTQYF.

As to this clone: One junction end does not reproduce the germline sequence, and a read error may be involved. CDR3 DNA sequence: TGTGCTAGCAGCCCCGGCGGGGGGAGCACAGATACGCAGTATTTT. It codes for CASSPGGGSTDTQYF. The chain joins TRBV7-7 to TRBJ2-3; 8 nucleotides line up with TRBD2. The length of the CDR3 is 15 residues. CDR1 and CDR2 (germline): SSHAT, FNYEAQ (reference sequence). Based on the CDR3 plus reference TRBV7-7 and TRBJ2-3, the full variable domain is GAGVSQSPRYKVTKRGQDVTLRCDPISSHATLYWYQQALGQGPEFLTYFNYEAQPDKSGLPSDRFSAERPEGSISTLTIQRTEQRDSAMYRCASSPGGGSTDTQYFGPGTRLTVL.

This clone has a handful of counts. J is TRBJ1-2 and V is TRBV14; 7 positions agree with TRBD1. J was trimmed by 7 bases and V by 4 bases; bases with no gene match: 9. The length of the CDR3 is 14 residues. CDR1 SGHDN and CDR2 FVKESK come from the germline V gene. The DNA of the CDR3 is TGTGCCAGCAGCCCAAAAAGGGGGCTTGGTGGCTACACCTTC. It codes for CASSPKRGLGGYTF. Complete variable domain (other parts from reference TRBV14 and TRBJ1-2): EAGVTQFPSHSVIEKGQTVTLRCDPISGHDNLYWYRRVMGKEIKFLLHFVKESKQDESGMPNNRFLAERTGGTYSTLKVQPAELEDSGVYFCASSPKRGLGGYTFGSGTRLTVV.

On this clone: In the same sample, other DNA sequences code for this CDR3. The chain links TRBV5-1 to TRBJ2-7; 9 bases align to TRBD1. Per the germline V gene, CDR1 is SGHRS and CDR2 is YFSETQ. V shed 4 bases, J shed 3 bases, and the junction held 5 bases outside the gene matches. This CDR3 comprises 14 residues. CDR3 protein: CASSTGTGSYEQYF. The CDR3 coding sequence is TGCGCCAGCAGCACCGGGACAGGGAGCTACGAGCAGTACTTC.

This clone was seen a handful of times. This chain uses TRBV11-1 with TRBJ1-1; no firm D call. Trimming cost V 3 bases and J 2 bases, with 13 bases left between them. The CDR3 totals 15 residues. In germline, CDR1 is SGHAT, CDR2 FQDESV (reference sequence). Here the CDR3 reads CASSFVRTANTEAFF. The CDR3 nucleotides are TGTGCCAGCAGCTTTGTTCGAACAGCTAACACTGAAGCTTTCTTT.

This chain uses TRBV6-4 with TRBJ2-7; 7 bases are shared with TRBD1. This CDR3 has 14 residues. Per the germline V gene, CDR1 is MRHNA and CDR2 is SNTAGT. Trimming removed 0 bases from V and 5 bases from J; junction bases left unmatched: 4. CDR3 amino acids: CASSDSTGPHEQYF. CDR3 bases: TGTGCCAGCAGTGACTCGACAGGGCCGCACGAGCAGTACTTC.

The chain combines TRBV11-3 with TRBJ2-3; perhaps TRBD1 as D (6 bases). With 2 bases removed from V and 2 bases from J, the gap between germline ends came to 11 bases. Germline V gives CDR1 SGHNT, CDR2 YENEEA. The CDR3 has 15 amino acids. The CDR3 reads CASSLRTGPTDTQYF. The CDR3 bases are TGTGCCAGCAGCTTAAGAACAGGGCCCACAGATACGCAGTATTTT. Variable domain in full (rest from reference TRBV11-3 and TRBJ2-3): EAGVVQSPRYKIIEKKQPVAFWCNPISGHNTLYWYLQNLGQGPELLIRYENEEAVDDSQLPKDRFSAERLKGVDSTLKIQPAELGDSAVYLCASSLRTGPTDTQYFGPGTRLTVL.

The chain combines TRBV4-1 with TRBJ2-4, with 8 positions matching TRBD1. Trimming cost V 2 bases and J 2 bases; bases outside gene matches: 5. CDR3 size: 16 residues. Germline V gives CDR1 MGHRA, CDR2 YSYEKL. The CDR3 region is CASSQRTGSPKNIQYF. For the CDR3, the DNA is TGCGCCAGCAGCCAAAGGACAGGGTCCCCCAAAAACATTCAGTACTTC.

The V call is TRBV3-1 (or the pseudogene TRBV3-2), the J call TRBJ2-7; 7 bases agree with TRBD2. J lost 6 bases, V lost 5 bases, and 4 bases had no gene match. The CDR3 is made up of 12 amino acids. Looked up from germline, CDR1 is LGHDT and CDR2 is YNNKEL (reference sequence). Here the CDR3 reads CASSSSGGEQYF. CDR3 bases: TGTGCCAGCAGCTCTAGCGGAGGCGAGCAGTACTTC.

The chain joins TRBV4-2 to TRBJ2-3; 9 nucleotides match TRBD2. Losses at the gene ends were 0 bases for V and 4 bases for J; bases not matched to a gene: 5. Germline lookup yields CDR1 LGHNA and CDR2 YNFKEQ. The CDR3 is 16 amino acids. CDR3 nucleotides: TGTGCCAGCAGCCAAGAGGGCGGGGGGGCCGCAGATACGCAGTATTTT. The encoded protein is CASSQEGGGAADTQYF.

V is TRBV19 and J is TRBJ2-1, with D perhaps TRBD1 (5 bases). V shed 1 base and J shed 0 bases, with 10 bases lying between them. CDR1 LNHDA and CDR2 SQIVND come from the germline V gene (reference sequence). The CDR3 spans 16 residues. CDR3 coding DNA: TGTGCCAGTAGTATAGCTGGGGCCCCCTCCTACAATGAGCAGTTCTTC. The encoded protein is CASSIAGAPSYNEQFF.

The DNA of the CDR3 is TGTGCCATCGCCATAGGGGACAGTAACTATGGCTACACCTTC. It specifies CAIAIGDSNYGYTF. The chain recombines TRBV10-3 with TRBJ1-2; 7 nucleotides match TRBD1. V was clipped by 8 bases and J by 1 base; unmatched bases: 7. The CDR3 loop spans 14 amino acids. Germline assignment: CDR1 ENHRY and CDR2 SYGVKD.

V usage is TRBV6-5 and J usage is TRBJ2-3, with D possibly matching TRBD1 (5 bases). V was pared by 5 bases and J by 3 bases, with 9 bases between. Germline CDR1 reads MNHEY; CDR2 reads SVGAGI. The CDR3 runs to 13 residues. The DNA of the CDR3 is TGTGCCAGCAGTACCCCAGGGACAGATACGCAGTATTTT. Protein: CASSTPGTDTQYF.

The CDR3 region has the DNA TGTGCCAGTACCGGGATCGCATGGAATTCACCCCTCCACTTT. Translating it yields CASTGIAWNSPLHF. V gene TRBV19 combines with J gene TRBJ1-6; D call uncertain. The ends were cut back, 7 bases at V and 7 bases at J, with 14 bases in the middle. The CDR3 covers 14 residues. Germline lookup yields CDR1 LNHDA and CDR2 SQIVND (reference sequence). Full variable domain (rest looked up from reference TRBV19 and TRBJ1-6): DGGITQSPKYLFRKEGQNVTLSCEQNLNHDAMYWYRQDPGQGLRLIYYSQIVNDFQKGDIAEGYSVSREKKESFPLTVTSAQKNPTAFYLCASTGIAWNSPLHFGNGTRLTVT.

The chain is built from TRBV6-2 or TRBV6-3 and TRBJ1-1; unclear D gene. The CDR3 is 14 amino acids. The ends were cut back, 1 base at V and 1 base at J, with 7 bases in the middle. Germline CDR1 and CDR2: MNHEY and SVGEGT. The CDR3 region has the DNA TGTGCCAGCAGTTACTTGCTTAGGAACACTGAAGCTTTCTTT. It codes for CASSYLLRNTEAFF.

The rearrangement joins TRBV20-1 to TRBJ1-1; no definite D call. The CDR3 consists of 11 residues. V was cut by 6 bases and J by 3 bases, with 8 bases left in between. Germline CDR1 and CDR2: DFQATT and SNEGSKA (reference sequence). CDR3 DNA: TGCAGTGCCACAGAGCACACTGAAGCTTTCTTT. Translating gives CSATEHTEAFF.

The chain links TRBV4-3 to TRBJ1-1, with 8 bases identical to TRBD1. Germline V gene lookup returns CDR1 LGHNA and CDR2 YSLEER. The CDR3 has 14 amino acids. V dropped 2 bases and J dropped 12; count of bases not matched to a gene: 11. The CDR3, as DNA: TGCGCCAGCAGCCAACTGGGGACAGGAGCTCCACCTTTCTTT. As protein: CASSQLGTGAPPFF.

This clone is a singleton in its sample. The rearrangement links TRBV2 to TRBJ1-5, with 9 bases matching TRBD1. Germline V CDR1 and CDR2: SNHLY, FYNNEI. V trimming: 6 bases; J trimming: 11 bases; junction bases outside the gene matches: 14. The CDR3 runs to 15 residues. CDR3 sequence: CASRDRGLLGGAQHF. CDR3 nucleotides: TGTGCCAGCAGGGACAGGGGTCTTTTAGGAGGAGCCCAGCATTTT.

This clone showed up just once. The genes are TRBV27 and TRBJ1-5, with unresolved D. The CDR3 is 13 amino acids. The germline gives CDR1 MNHEY, CDR2 SMNVEV (reference sequence). V was cut by 5 bases and J by 7 bases, with 12 bases left in between. The CDR3 sequence: CASSPYRSQPQHF. Here the CDR3 DNA reads TGTGCCAGCAGTCCCTACAGATCCCAGCCCCAGCATTTT.

J is TRBJ1-5 and V is TRBV29-1; D uncertain. The CDR3 is made up of 13 amino acids. Germline loops: CDR1 SQVTM, CDR2 ANQGSEA. Trimming cost V 5 bases and J 2 bases, with 10 bases left between them. CDR3 sequence reads: CSVLLSGNQPQHF. The DNA of the CDR3 is TGCAGCGTTCTCCTCAGCGGCAATCAGCCCCAGCATTTT.

This rearrangement joins TRBV27 to TRBJ1-2; perhaps TRBD1 as D (6 bases). The CDR3 is 14 amino acids. V lost 3 bases to trimming and J lost 8 bases, with 16 bases between them. Germline CDR1 MNHEY, CDR2 SMNVEV (reference sequence). The CDR3 nucleotides read TGTGCCAGCAGTTTCCTTCCTGGGACAACGGGCTACACCTTC. Residues: CASSFLPGTTGYTF.